This record concerns one T cell receptor (beta chain) sequence. This record belongs to a study of technical replicates of blood from a handful of donors. The CDR3 has 13 amino acids. Germline CDR1 reads MGHRA; CDR2 reads YSYEKL. V shed 3 bases and J shed 4 bases, with 9 bases lying between them. This table comes from immunoSEQ multiplex PCR, and its TCRdb copy is limited to in-frame clones, with some not included. The profile shows around 98,000 clones, around 95% of them singletons. This sequence joins TRBV4-1 and TRBJ1-2; D unclear. This sequence originates from a human donor in good health. Sequencing was carried out using T cells isolated from PBMCs. CDR3 nucleotide sequence: TGCGCCAGCAGCCAGAGCACCGGCTATGGCTACACCTTC. This encodes CASSQSTGYGYTF.